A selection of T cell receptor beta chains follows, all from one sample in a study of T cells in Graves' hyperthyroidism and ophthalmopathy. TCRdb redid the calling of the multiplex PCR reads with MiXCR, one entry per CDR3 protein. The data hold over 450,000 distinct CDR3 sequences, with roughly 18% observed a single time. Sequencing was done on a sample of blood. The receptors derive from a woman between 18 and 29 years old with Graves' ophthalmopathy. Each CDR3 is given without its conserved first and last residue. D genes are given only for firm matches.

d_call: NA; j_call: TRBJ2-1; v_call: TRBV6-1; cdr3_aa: ASKGPEEEQF
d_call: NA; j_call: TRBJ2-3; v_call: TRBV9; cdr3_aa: ASSVDEGVSTDTQY
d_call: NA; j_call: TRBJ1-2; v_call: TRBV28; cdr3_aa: ASSLGGAGGYT
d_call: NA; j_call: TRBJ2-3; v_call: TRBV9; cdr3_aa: ASSVGGGSFTDTQY
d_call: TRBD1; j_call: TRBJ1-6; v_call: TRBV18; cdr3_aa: ASSPSGTGDSPLH
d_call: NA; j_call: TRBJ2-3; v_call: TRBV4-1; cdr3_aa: ASSQEGARVGRTDTQY
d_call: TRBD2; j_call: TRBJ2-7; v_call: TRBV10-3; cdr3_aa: AISDPAAAGDSYEQY
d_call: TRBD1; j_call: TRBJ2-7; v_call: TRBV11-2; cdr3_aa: ASSYATGPEQY
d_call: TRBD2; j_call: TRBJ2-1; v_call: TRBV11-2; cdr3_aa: ASSSLKRGGPVEQF
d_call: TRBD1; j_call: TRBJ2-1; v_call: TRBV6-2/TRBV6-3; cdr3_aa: ASSLPPGQGYNEQF
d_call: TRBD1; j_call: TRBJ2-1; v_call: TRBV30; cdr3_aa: AWGGQGLDNEQF
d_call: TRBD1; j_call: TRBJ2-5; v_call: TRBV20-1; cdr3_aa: SARAPRDRQETQY
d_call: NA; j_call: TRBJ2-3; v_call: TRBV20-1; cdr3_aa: SARPGSTDTQY
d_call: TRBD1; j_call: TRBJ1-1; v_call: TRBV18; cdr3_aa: ASSPGRGRRDTEAF
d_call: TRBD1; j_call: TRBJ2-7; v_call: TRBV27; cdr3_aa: ASSAGTAVYEQY
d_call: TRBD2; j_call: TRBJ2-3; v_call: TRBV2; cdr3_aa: ASTYAGTRGTDTQY
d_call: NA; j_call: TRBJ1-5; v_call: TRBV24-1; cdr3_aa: ATSGQNNQPQH
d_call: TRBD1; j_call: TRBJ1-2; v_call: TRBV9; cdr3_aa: ASSSPGQVTSNYGYT
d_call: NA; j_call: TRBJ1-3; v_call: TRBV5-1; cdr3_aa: ASRGGVSSGNTIY
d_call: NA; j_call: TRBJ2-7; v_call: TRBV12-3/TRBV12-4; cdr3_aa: ASSPGTLEQY
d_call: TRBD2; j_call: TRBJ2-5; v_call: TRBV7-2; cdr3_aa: ASSRGEGTQY
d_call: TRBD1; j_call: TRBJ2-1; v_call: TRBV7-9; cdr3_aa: ASSSPSPGQGSSYNEQF
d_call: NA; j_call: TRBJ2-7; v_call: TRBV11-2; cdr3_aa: ASSLAGPYEQY
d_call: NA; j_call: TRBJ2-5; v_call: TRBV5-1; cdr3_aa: ASSPSAGKETQY
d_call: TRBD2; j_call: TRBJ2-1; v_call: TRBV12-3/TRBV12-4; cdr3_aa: ASSHPGTSGTDEQF
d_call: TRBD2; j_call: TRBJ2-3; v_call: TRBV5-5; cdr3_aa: ASSGGTSGLTDTQY
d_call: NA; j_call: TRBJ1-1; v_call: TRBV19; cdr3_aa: ASTKQGRTVNTEAF
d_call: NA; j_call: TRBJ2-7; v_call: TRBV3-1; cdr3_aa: ASSQEGRLSGVEQY
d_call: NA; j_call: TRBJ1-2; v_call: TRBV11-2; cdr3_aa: ASSLDRSAVYGYT
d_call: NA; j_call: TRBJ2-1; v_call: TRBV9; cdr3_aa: ASSATAGLGYNEQF
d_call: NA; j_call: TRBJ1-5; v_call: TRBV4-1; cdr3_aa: ASSQPGQPQH
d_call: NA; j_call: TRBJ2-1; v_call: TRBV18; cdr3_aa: ASSREGGGDPYNEQF
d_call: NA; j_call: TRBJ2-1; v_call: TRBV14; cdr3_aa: ASRPSDSNEQF
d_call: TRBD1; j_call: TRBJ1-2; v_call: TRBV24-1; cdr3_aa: ATSPGTGLRDGYT
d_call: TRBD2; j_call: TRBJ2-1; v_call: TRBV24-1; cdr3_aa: ATSDSHGLAAQF
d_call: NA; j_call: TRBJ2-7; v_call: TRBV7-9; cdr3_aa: VSSPDGSSYEQY
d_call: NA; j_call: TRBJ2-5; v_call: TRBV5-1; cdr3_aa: ASKSGTARETQY
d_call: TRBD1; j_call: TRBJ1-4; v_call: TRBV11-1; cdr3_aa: ASSLTTGGGEKLF
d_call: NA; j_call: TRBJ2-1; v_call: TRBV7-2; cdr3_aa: ASSFQEGSYNEQF
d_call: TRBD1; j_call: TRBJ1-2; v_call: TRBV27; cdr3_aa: ASSHIGGQGADGYT
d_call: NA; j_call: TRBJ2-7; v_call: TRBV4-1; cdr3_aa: ASSQDQRESSYEQY
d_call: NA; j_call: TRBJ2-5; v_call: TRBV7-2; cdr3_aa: ASSLGVYQETQY
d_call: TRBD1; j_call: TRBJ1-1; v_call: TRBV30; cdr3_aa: AWTVLTGVNTEAF
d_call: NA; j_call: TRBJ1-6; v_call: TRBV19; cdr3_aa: ASTGFVDSPLH
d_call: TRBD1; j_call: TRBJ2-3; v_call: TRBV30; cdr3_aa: AYRGRGTDTQY
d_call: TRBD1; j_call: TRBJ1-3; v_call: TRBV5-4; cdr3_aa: ASSRGQDSGNTIY
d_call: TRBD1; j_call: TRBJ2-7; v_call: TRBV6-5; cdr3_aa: ASSYGTGDEQY
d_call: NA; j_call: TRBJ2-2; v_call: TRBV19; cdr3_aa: ASRIRGLGQLNTGELF
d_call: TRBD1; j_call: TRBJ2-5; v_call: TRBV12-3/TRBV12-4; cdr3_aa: ASSLETGPQETQY
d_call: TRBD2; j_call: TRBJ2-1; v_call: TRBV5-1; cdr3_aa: ASSVTSGTPSEQF
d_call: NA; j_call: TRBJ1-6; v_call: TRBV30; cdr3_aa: AWSLGQLGSPLH
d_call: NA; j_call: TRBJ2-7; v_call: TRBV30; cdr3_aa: AWSGVAGPYEQY
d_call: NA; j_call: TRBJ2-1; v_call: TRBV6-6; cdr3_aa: ASSYLHSGNEQF